These 18 T cell receptor beta chains came from one sample sequenced in a study of blood T cells in healthy people across ages. Alongside a J-beta primer mix, a sample-barcoded 5' primer served in a second PCR lasting about 7 to 12 cycles. From the 5' RACE reads, TCRdb called clonotypes with MiXCR, one entry per CDR3 protein. The sample has about a million distinct CDR3 sequences, 45% to 60% seen once. The sequencing input was blood. All receptors derive from a woman between 55 and 75 years old in good health.

This clonotype came up a few times. The chain recombines TRBV20-1 with TRBJ2-4, with D unclear. Trimming left V 5 bases short and J 13 bases short, with 24 bases between. The CDR3 length is 14 residues. CDR1 DFQATT and CDR2 SNEGSKA come from the germline V gene (reference sequence). The CDR3 is CSAARVSRFQGQYF. Written as DNA, the CDR3 is TGCAGTGCTGCTCGGGTTTCACGCTTTCAAGGGCAGTACTTC.

This clonotype showed up just a few times. The V and J genes are TRBV13 and TRBJ2-5, with D possibly being TRBD1 (6 bases). V was cut by 2 bases and J by 5 bases, with 18 bases left in between. This CDR3 region has 16 residues. Germline V gene sequence: CDR1 PRHDT, CDR2 FYEKMQ (reference sequence). CDR3 sequence: CASSLQGTSRSETQYF. The CDR3 nucleotides read TGTGCCAGCAGCTTACAGGGGACATCCAGGTCGGAGACCCAGTACTTC.

This chain connects TRBV20-1 to TRBJ2-5; D gene unclear. V lost 4 bases and J lost 3, with 6 bases in between. CDR3 size: 11 residues. Looked up from germline, CDR1 is DFQATT and CDR2 is SNEGSKA (reference sequence). The chain's CDR3 is CSANLEETQYF. The CDR3 bases are TGCAGTGCTAACCTTGAAGAGACCCAGTACTTC.

The chain has TRBV7-2 and TRBJ2-1; D is perhaps TRBD2 (6 bases). The CDR3 is 15 residues long. The V gene lost 4 bases and the J gene lost 7 bases, with 17 bases spanning the gap. In germline, CDR1 is SGHTA, CDR2 FQGNSA. For the CDR3, the DNA is TGTGCCAGCAGCTCCCGGGGCGGGGTCTTTAATGAGCAGTTCTTC. This sequence encodes CASSSRGGVFNEQFF.

The chain recombines TRBV6-5 with TRBJ2-5; D gene unclear. Per the germline V gene, CDR1 is MNHEY and CDR2 is SVGAGI. The ends were cut back, 0 bases at V and 1 base at J, with 6 bases in the middle. The CDR3 totals 14 residues. CDR3 DNA: TGTGCCAGCAGTTACTCGTGGGGCCAAGAGACCCAGTACTTC. This encodes CASSYSWGQETQYF.

The chain is built from TRBV9 and TRBJ2-7, with 7 nucleotides matching TRBD2. The germline V gene encodes CDR1 SGDLS and CDR2 YYNGEE. This CDR3 is built from 17 residues. After removal of 2 bases from V and 6 bases from J, the junction contained 17 bases not matched to a gene. CDR3 residues: CASSVRSSGTTYAEQYF. The CDR3 DNA is TGTGCCAGCAGCGTGCGTTCGAGCGGGACTACCTACGCCGAGCAGTACTTC.

In nucleotides, the CDR3 is TGCAGTGCTATCCCAAGATCCCCCCAGTACTTC. Encoded protein: CSAIPRSPQYF. V is TRBV20-1 and J is TRBJ2-4; no clear D. Trimming cost V 4 bases and J 13 bases, with 14 bases left between them. The CDR3 runs 11 residues. Germline values: CDR1 DFQATT, CDR2 SNEGSKA (reference sequence).

This clonotype turned up a few times. The chain carries TRBV29-1 and TRBJ1-1, with D perhaps matching TRBD1 (5 bases). V dropped 4 bases and J dropped 8 bases, with 11 bases sitting between them. Per germline, CDR1 SQVTM and CDR2 ANQGSEA. This CDR3 is built from 11 residues. The CDR3 DNA is TGCAGCGTTGGACGGGGGTCGGAAGCTTTCTTT. Protein: CSVGRGSEAFF.

This clonotype was observed a handful of times. The chain joins TRBV29-1 to TRBJ2-1, with D tentatively TRBD1 or TRBD2 (5 bases each). Trimming took 7 bases from V and 8 from J, leaving 18 bases between them. Germline CDR1 SQVTM, CDR2 ANQGSEA. The CDR3 totals 13 residues. CDR3 DNA sequence: TGCAGCGGCCGGGACCCAAATCAAGATGAGCAGTTCTTC. Its translation: CSGRDPNQDEQFF.

J is TRBJ2-3 and V is TRBV5-1; D possibly corresponds to TRBD2 (5 bases). Looked up from germline, CDR1 is SGHRS and CDR2 is YFSETQ. The CDR3 consists of 15 residues. V lost 1 base and J 6 bases, leaving 15 bases between the germline ends. CDR3: CASSLPTSSTDTQYF. CDR3 DNA sequence: TGCGCCAGCAGCTTGCCCACTAGTTCCACGGATACGCAGTATTTT.

The sample holds a few counts of this clonotype. DNA of the CDR3: TGTGCCAGCAGCGTAGGTCCCTCACCACAGACCCAGTACTTC. This gives the protein CASSVGPSPQTQYF. The V and J genes are TRBV9 and TRBJ2-5; D is ambiguous. The CDR3 consists of 14 residues. The germline CDR1 and CDR2 sequences are SGDLS and YYNGEE. The V end lost 0 bases, the J end lost 6 bases, and 12 bases lay between the germline ends.

The chain recombines TRBV20-1 with TRBJ2-3; D is unclear. Germline lookup yields CDR1 DFQATT and CDR2 SNEGSKA (reference sequence). The ends were cut back, 4 bases at V and 4 bases at J, with 9 bases in the middle. There are 12 residues in the CDR3. CDR3 coding DNA: TGCAGTGCTATCGTGGGTTCAGATACGCAGTATTTT. Translated: CSAIVGSDTQYF.

The chain carries TRBV11-2 and TRBJ2-1; 8 nucleotides agree with TRBD2. With 4 bases clipped from V and 8 bases from J, the junction kept 16 bases outside the gene matches. CDR1 SGHAT and CDR2 FQNNGV come from the germline V gene. The CDR3 sequence is 17 residues long. CDR3 nucleotide sequence: TGTGCCAGCAGCTCGAGGACTAGCCTGTTGGGTTTGTATGAGCAGTTCTTC. Its translation is CASSSRTSLLGLYEQFF.

The gene calls are TRBV10-3 and TRBJ2-7; D uncertain. Per germline, CDR1 ENHRY and CDR2 SYGVKD. Between the trimmed V and J ends, which lost 4 bases and 5 bases, there was a span of 12 bases. The CDR3 length is 13 residues. The CDR3, as DNA: TGTGCCATCAGTGTGCGGCAGCTTAACGAGCAGTACTTC. Residues: CAISVRQLNEQYF.

The chain has TRBV7-2 and TRBJ1-1, with D hard to call. V lost 5 bases to trimming and J lost 0 bases, with 13 bases between them. This CDR3 region has 15 residues. The germline V gene encodes CDR1 SGHTA and CDR2 FQGNSA. The CDR3 spells CASSRLAGMNTEAFF. CDR3 nucleotides: TGTGCCAGCAGCCGACTAGCGGGGATGAACACTGAAGCTTTCTTT.

This clonotype was seen only a few times. The chain has TRBV7-9 and TRBJ2-7, with D hard to call. The length of the CDR3 is 15 residues. Trimming took 1 base from V and 2 from J, leaving 12 bases between them. Per the germline V gene, CDR1 is SEHNR and CDR2 is FQNEAQ (reference sequence). CDR3 DNA: TGTGCCAGCAGCTTAGTGGTCGTACAGCCCTACGAGCAGTACTTC. Its protein product is CASSLVVVQPYEQYF.

The chain combines TRBV2 with TRBJ2-3, with D possibly matching TRBD2 (6 bases). V lost 6 bases and J 2 bases, leaving 24 bases between the germline ends. The CDR3 sequence is 18 residues long. Germline V gene lookup returns CDR1 SNHLY and CDR2 FYNNEI. The CDR3 DNA sequence: TGTGCCAGCAGCTACCTTGGCGGGTCCGCGGGGCACACAGATACGCAGTATTTT. Translated, it gives CASSYLGGSAGHTDTQYF.

The V call is TRBV4-1, the J call TRBJ2-7; TRBD2 matches 7 bases. CDR3 length: 17 residues. J gave up 5 bases and V 1 base, and 14 bases lay outside the gene matches. Germline values: CDR1 MGHRA, CDR2 YSYEKL. CDR3: CASSQGGRGSVADEQYF. The CDR3, as DNA: TGCGCCAGCAGCCAAGGTGGACGCGGGAGTGTCGCCGACGAGCAGTACTTC.